The T cell receptor (beta chain) under discussion was sequenced for a study of regulatory T cells in long-lasting Graves disease. The study, taken as a whole, reports: Accuracy might have suffered from few samples.

Documented time point: newly diagnosed GD, antithyroid drugs for less than 3 months. Researchers made the TCR library from RNA that was extracted from PBMCs. Graves' disease diagnosis was established per American Thyroid Association guidelines. This clonotype was seen a few times. Its specificity is not known. Construction of TCR beta libraries relied on iRepertoire HTBI primers and on Arm-PCR targeting CDR3 regions. Each CDR3 protein gets one entry after TCRdb re-called the multiplex PCR reads with MiXCR. Of a few hundred thousand distinct CDR3 sequences listed, more than 15% are singletons. The CDR3 is 16 amino acids. The germline V gene encodes CDR1 MGHDK and CDR2 SYGVNS. The germline V and J ends were trimmed by 6 bases and 6 bases, with 20 bases remaining between them. This sample also belongs to another study, concerning T cells in Graves' hyperthyroidism and ophthalmopathy. This second report adds: Each diagnosis drew on symptoms, thyroxine, TRAb, thyroid ultrasound and orbital computed tomography findings. Most clonotypes expanded in the thyroid (above 0.001) were also present in blood.

The sequence came from a woman in her 30s with Graves disease. J is TRBJ2-2 and V is TRBV25-1; D possibly corresponds to TRBD2 (7 bases). The sequences come from peripheral blood mononuclear cells (PBMCs), collected at new diagnosis, from a patient treated with antithyroid drugs. This chain's CDR3 is CASRTGGEGVSGELFF. The CDR3 DNA is TGTGCCAGCAGGACGGGGGGCGAGGGTGTGTCCGGGGAGCTGTTTTTT.